This T cell receptor beta chain was documented in a study of cytomegalovirus exposure and HLA in healthy donors. General study findings and limits: A later analysis reportedly found fewer N-insertions in an Asian-associated ancestry cluster than the roughly 670-donor mean. The study dropped some indistinguishable V segments, TRBV6-2 and TRBV6-3 among them. V- and J-gene trimming of TCR beta was linked (in a later analysis) to a missense DCLRE1C variant. Several top significant clusters appeared, in a later analysis, to be linked to common viral pathogens.

Comments on this clone: The antigen is undetermined.

In germline, CDR1 is MGHRA, CDR2 YSYEKL. The ends were cut back, 0 bases at V and 0 bases at J, with 14 bases in the middle. This CDR3 region has 18 residues. A multiplex PCR was run with 60 Vbeta primers and 13 Jbeta primers. TCRdb's copy holds only in-frame clones and misses some; the assay was immunoSEQ multiplex PCR. The data show some 110,000 clones, more than 65% seen once. The receptor comes from a woman aged 60 to 75 in good health and CMV-seropositive. The specimen sequenced was PBMCs. The V and J genes are TRBV4-1 and TRBJ1-4; a weak D match, TRBD1 (5 bases). In DNA form, the CDR3 reads TGCGCCAGCAGCCAAGACGGGGGGAGTGGGGCAACTAATGAAAAACTGTTTTTT. Protein product: CASSQDGGSGATNEKLFF.